Below, 14 T cell receptor beta chains from the same sample are listed, as sequenced in a study of blood T cell repertoires in COVID-19. Sequenced by immunoSEQ multiplex PCR; TCRdb stores in-frame clones only, minus some. Among about 130,000 clones listed, around 81% were seen once. The sample was peripheral blood. The receptors were gathered from a man in his forties with active or convalescent COVID-19.

This chain links TRBV23-1 with TRBJ2-7, with D perhaps matching TRBD1 (5 bases). TRBV23-1 is placed among ORFs of uncertain function. Trimming removed 6 bases from V and 4 bases from J, with 16 bases in between. CDR3 length: 14 residues. In nucleotides, the CDR3 is TGCGCCAGCAGCGATCAGGGTGGGCCGTACGAGCAGTACTTC. Its protein product is CASSDQGGPYEQYF.

The genes are TRBV9 and TRBJ2-1; the match to TRBD2 covers 7 bases. V was pared by 0 bases and J by 1 base, with 10 bases of the junction left unmatched. This CDR3 contains 18 residues. Germline V lookup: CDR1 SGDLS, CDR2 YYNGEE. CDR3 sequence reads: CASSVGGGGQPSYNEQFF. For the CDR3, the DNA is TGTGCCAGCAGCGTAGGAGGCGGGGGTCAGCCTTCCTACAATGAGCAGTTCTTC.

The V call is TRBV12-5, the J call TRBJ2-1, with 14 bases lining up with TRBD2. Germline lookup yields CDR1 LGHNT and CDR2 FRNRAP. The CDR3 extends over 17 amino acids. Losses at the gene ends were 3 bases for V and 5 bases for J; bases not matched to a gene: 6. CDR3 in amino acids: CASGLPPGLAGDNEQFF. DNA of the CDR3: TGTGCTAGTGGTTTACCTCCGGGACTAGCGGGGGACAATGAGCAGTTCTTC.

This chain joins TRBV12-3 or TRBV12-4 and TRBJ1-5, with a possible D match to TRBD1 (6 bases). The CDR3 loop spans 13 amino acids. The ends were cut back, 6 bases at V and 6 bases at J, with 12 bases in the middle. CDR3 in DNA: TGTGCCAGCAGCAACAGGGCCGTTCAGCCCCAGCATTTT. Its protein product is CASSNRAVQPQHF.

J is TRBJ1-5 and V is TRBV3-1 (or the pseudogene TRBV3-2); tentative D call: TRBD1 (5 bases). Trimming took 1 base from V and 7 from J, leaving 17 bases between them. The CDR3 covers 16 residues. Germline V gene sequence: CDR1 LGHDT, CDR2 YNNKEL (reference sequence). The CDR3 DNA reads TGTGCCAGCAGCCAAGGAGCAGGGCAGCACCGGCAGCCCCAGCATTTT. Translating it yields CASSQGAGQHRQPQHF.

This sequence joins TRBV23-1 and TRBJ1-5; no reliable D call. TRBV23-1 is treated as an ORF (open reading frame) with a function not yet certain. V was cut by 0 bases and J by 0 bases, with 12 bases left in between. The CDR3 is 17 residues long. The chain's CDR3 is CASSQSGRNYSNQPQHF. CDR3 nucleotides: TGCGCCAGCAGTCAATCTGGGAGAAATTATAGCAATCAGCCCCAGCATTTT.

Comment on this clone: Other DNA sequences in the same sample also yield this CDR3. V is TRBV4-3 and J is TRBJ2-1; 9 bases match TRBD2. J was trimmed by 7 bases and V by 1 base; bases with no gene match: 11. CDR3 size: 17 residues. CDR1 LGHNA and CDR2 YSLEER come from the germline V gene. Here the CDR3 DNA reads TGCGCCAGCAGCCAAGGGGTCCGCGGGGGGGCCCGAAATGAGCAGTTCTTC. As protein: CASSQGVRGGARNEQFF.

The rearrangement links TRBV11-2 to TRBJ2-3, with D perhaps matching TRBD1 (5 bases). Trimming stripped 4 bases from V and 8 bases from J, with 13 bases between. The CDR3 runs to 13 residues. Germline CDR1 reads SGHAT; CDR2 reads FQNNGV. CDR3 residues: CASSSGFQGTQYF. In DNA form, the CDR3 reads TGTGCCAGCAGCTCCGGTTTCCAGGGTACGCAGTATTTT. Variable domain in full (rest from reference TRBV11-2 and TRBJ2-3): EAGVAQSPRYKIIEKRQSVAFWCNPISGHATLYWYQQILGQGPKLLIQFQNNGVVDDSQLPKDRFSAERLKGVDSTLKIQPAKLEDSAVYLCASSSGFQGTQYFGPGTRLTVL.

The J gene is TRBJ1-1, the V gene TRBV6-5; no reliable D call. The CDR3 totals 14 residues. The germline gives CDR1 MNHEY, CDR2 SVGAGI. V lost 2 bases to trimming and J lost 3 bases, with 10 bases between them. The DNA of the CDR3 is TGTGCCAGCAGTTACCCCCCGTCGGACACTGAAGCTTTCTTT. Its translation is CASSYPPSDTEAFF.

The rearrangement uses TRBV19 and TRBJ1-6, with 7 bases that match TRBD1. Germline values: CDR1 LNHDA, CDR2 SQIVND (reference sequence). The CDR3 is 15 residues long. The trim removed 9 bases at V and 5 bases at J, leaving 10 bases unmatched. This chain's CDR3 is CASRHGTANNSPLHF. In DNA, the CDR3 is TGTGCCAGCCGACACGGGACAGCCAATAATTCACCCCTCCACTTT.

The rearrangement links TRBV25-1 to TRBJ1-3, with a weak D call TRBD1 (5 bases). Germline V gene sequence: CDR1 MGHDK, CDR2 SYGVNS. CDR3 size: 15 residues. Trimming cost V 8 bases and J 0 bases, with 14 bases left between them. Here the CDR3 reads CASPLRDSSGNTIYF. The CDR3 DNA follows: TGTGCCAGCCCCTTAAGAGACAGCTCTGGAAACACCATATATTTT.

This chain links TRBV5-1 with TRBJ2-1, with 8 bases fitting TRBD1. The V gene end was trimmed by 4 bases and the J gene end by 4 bases; junction bases not matched to a gene: 10. This CDR3 has 16 amino acids. The germline CDR1 and CDR2 sequences are SGHRS and YFSETQ. The chain's CDR3 is CASSKPGQVSYNEQFF. DNA of the CDR3: TGCGCCAGCAGCAAACCGGGACAGGTCTCGTACAATGAGCAGTTCTTC. Drawing the rest from reference TRBV5-1 and TRBJ2-1, the complete variable domain is KAGVTQTPRYLIKTRGQQVTLSCSPISGHRSVSWYQQTPGQGLQFLFEYFSETQRNKGNFPGRFSGRQFSNSRSEMNVSTLELGDSALYLCASSKPGQVSYNEQFFGPGTRLTVL.

This clone was detected once. This sequence joins TRBV6-2 or TRBV6-3 and TRBJ2-3; 7 bases agree with TRBD1. This CDR3 comprises 15 residues. CDR1 and CDR2 (germline): MNHEY, SVGEGT. V shed 4 bases, J shed 1 base, and the junction held 5 bases outside the gene matches. DNA of the CDR3: TGTGCCAGCAGTTTACAGGGGTATCGCACAGATACGCAGTATTTT. This gives the protein CASSLQGYRTDTQYF.

The V call is TRBV5-1, the J call TRBJ2-2; D uncertain. V was clipped by 4 bases and J by 7 bases, with 14 bases between them. Germline lookup yields CDR1 SGHRS and CDR2 YFSETQ. The CDR3 consists of 14 residues. The CDR3 is CASSTPRFDGELFF. The CDR3 DNA reads as TGCGCCAGCAGCACTCCGCGGTTTGACGGGGAGCTGTTTTTT. The variable domain in full, with the rest retrieved from reference TRBV5-1 and TRBJ2-2, is KAGVTQTPRYLIKTRGQQVTLSCSPISGHRSVSWYQQTPGQGLQFLFEYFSETQRNKGNFPGRFSGRQFSNSRSEMNVSTLELGDSALYLCASSTPRFDGELFFGEGSRLTVL.